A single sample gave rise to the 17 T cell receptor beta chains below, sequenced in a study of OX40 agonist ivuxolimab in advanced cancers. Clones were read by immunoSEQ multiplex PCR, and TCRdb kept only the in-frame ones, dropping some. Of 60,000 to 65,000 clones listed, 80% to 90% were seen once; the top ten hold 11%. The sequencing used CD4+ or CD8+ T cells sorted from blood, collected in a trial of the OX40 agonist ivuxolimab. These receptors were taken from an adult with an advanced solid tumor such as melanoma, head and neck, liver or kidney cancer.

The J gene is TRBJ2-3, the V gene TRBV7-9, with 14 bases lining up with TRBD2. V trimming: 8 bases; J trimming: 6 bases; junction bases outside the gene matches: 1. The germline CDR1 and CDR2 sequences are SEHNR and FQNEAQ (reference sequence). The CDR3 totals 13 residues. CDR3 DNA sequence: TGTGCCAGCGGGACTAGCGGGAGCGATACGCAGTATTTT. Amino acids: CASGTSGSDTQYF.

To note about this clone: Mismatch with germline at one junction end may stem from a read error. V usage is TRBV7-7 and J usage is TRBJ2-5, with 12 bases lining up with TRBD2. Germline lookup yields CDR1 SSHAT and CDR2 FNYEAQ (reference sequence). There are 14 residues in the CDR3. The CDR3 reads CASSSPGLAGLQYF. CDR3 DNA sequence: TGTGCTAGCAGCTCACCGGGACTAGCGGGCCTACAGTACTTC.

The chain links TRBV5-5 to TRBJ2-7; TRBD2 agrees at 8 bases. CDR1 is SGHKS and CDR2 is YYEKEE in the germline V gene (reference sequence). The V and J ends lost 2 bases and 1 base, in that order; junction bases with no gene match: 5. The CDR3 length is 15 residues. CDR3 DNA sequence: TGTGCCAGCAGCTTAAAGCGGGGGCTTTCCTACGAGCAGTACTTC. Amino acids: CASSLKRGLSYEQYF.

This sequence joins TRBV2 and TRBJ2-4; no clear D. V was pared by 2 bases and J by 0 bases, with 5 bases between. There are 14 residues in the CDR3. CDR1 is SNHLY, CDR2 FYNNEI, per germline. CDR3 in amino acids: CASSERGAKNIQYF. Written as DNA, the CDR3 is TGTGCCAGCAGTGAACGTGGAGCCAAAAACATTCAGTACTTC.

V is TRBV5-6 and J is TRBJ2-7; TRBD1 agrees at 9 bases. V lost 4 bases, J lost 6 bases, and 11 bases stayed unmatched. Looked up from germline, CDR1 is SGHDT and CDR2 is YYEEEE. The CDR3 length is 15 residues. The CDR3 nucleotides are TGTGCCAGCAGCCCTTCGGACAGGGGAGAAGGCGAGCAGTACTTC. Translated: CASSPSDRGEGEQYF.

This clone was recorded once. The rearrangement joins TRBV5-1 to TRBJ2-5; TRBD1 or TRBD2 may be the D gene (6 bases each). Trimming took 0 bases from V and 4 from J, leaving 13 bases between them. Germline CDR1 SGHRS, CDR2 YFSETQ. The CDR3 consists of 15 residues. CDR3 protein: CASSLEPGARETQYF. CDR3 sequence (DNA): TGCGCCAGCAGCTTGGAACCGGGGGCGCGAGAGACCCAGTACTTC.

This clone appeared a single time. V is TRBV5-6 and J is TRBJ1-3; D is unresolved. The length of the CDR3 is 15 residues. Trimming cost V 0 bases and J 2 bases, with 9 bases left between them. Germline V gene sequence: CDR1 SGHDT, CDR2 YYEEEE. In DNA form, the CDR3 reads TGTGCCAGCAGCTTGGCTCCGGCACCTGGAAACACCATATATTTT. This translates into CASSLAPAPGNTIYF. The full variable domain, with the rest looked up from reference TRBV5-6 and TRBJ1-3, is DAGVTQSPTHLIKTRGQQVTLRCSPKSGHDTVSWYQQALGQGPQFIFQYYEEEERQRGNFPDRFSGHQFPNYSSELNVNALLLGDSALYLCASSLAPAPGNTIYFGEGSWLTVV.

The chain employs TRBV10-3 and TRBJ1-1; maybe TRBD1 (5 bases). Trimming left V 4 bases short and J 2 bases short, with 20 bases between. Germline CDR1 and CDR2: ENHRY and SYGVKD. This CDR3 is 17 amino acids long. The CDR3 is CAISARRAQARNTEAFF. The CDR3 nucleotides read TGTGCCATCAGTGCTCGCAGGGCCCAAGCCCGCAACACTGAAGCTTTCTTT.

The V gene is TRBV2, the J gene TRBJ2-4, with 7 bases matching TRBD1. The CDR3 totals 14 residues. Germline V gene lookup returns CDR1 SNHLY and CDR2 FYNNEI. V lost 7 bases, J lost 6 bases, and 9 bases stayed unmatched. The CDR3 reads CASMVRQGPNIQYF. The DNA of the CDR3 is TGTGCCAGCATGGTGAGACAGGGCCCAAACATTCAGTACTTC.

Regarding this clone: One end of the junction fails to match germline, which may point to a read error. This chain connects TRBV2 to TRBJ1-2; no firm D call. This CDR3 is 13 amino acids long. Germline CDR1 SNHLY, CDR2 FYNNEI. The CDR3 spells CASRDSRNYGYTF. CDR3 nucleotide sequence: TGTGCCAGCCGTGACTCCCGGAACTATGGCTACACCTTC.

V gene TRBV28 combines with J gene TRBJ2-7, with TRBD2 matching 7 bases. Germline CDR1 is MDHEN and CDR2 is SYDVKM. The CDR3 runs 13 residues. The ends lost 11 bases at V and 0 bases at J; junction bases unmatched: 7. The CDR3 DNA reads TGTGCCGGATCTAGCGGCCTCTCCTACGAGCAGTACTTC. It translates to CAGSSGLSYEQYF. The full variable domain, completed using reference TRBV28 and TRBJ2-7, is DVKVTQSSRYLVKRTGEKVFLECVQDMDHENMFWYRQDPGLGLRLIYFSYDVKMKEKGDIPEGYSVSREKKERFSLILESASTNQTSMYLCAGSSGLSYEQYFGPGTRLTVT.

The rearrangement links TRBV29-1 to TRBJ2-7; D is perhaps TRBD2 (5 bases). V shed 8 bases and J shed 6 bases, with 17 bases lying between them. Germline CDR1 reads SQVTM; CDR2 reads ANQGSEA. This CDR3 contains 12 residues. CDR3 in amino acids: CSSGSPRGEQYF. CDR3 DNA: TGCAGCTCTGGGAGCCCCCGAGGCGAGCAGTACTTC.

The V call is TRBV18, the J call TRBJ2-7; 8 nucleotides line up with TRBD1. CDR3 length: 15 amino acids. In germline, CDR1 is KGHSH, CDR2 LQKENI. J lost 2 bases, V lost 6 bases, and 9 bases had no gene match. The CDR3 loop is CASSPRQGFAYEQYF. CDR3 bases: TGTGCCAGCTCCCCCAGACAGGGGTTCGCCTACGAGCAGTACTTC.

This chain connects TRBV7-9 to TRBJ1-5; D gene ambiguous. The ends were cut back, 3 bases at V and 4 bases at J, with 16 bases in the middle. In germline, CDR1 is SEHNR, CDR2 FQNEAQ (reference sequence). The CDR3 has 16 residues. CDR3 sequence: CASSLAVGRINQPQHF. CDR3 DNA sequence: TGTGCCAGCAGCTTGGCTGTTGGACGGATTAATCAGCCCCAGCATTTT.

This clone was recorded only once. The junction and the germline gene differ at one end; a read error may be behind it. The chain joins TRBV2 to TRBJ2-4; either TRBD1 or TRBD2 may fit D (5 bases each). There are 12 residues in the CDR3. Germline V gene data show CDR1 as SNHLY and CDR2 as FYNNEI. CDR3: CASRNDLQMGDF. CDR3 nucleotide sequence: TGTGCCAGCAGGAATGACTTACAGATGGGGGACTTC.

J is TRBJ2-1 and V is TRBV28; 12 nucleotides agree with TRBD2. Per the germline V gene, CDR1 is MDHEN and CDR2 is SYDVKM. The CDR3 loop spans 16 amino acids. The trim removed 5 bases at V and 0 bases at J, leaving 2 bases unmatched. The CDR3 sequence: CASSEGLAGSYNEQFF. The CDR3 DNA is TGTGCCAGCAGTGAGGGACTAGCGGGCTCCTACAATGAGCAGTTCTTC. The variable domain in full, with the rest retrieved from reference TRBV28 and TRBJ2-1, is DVKVTQSSRYLVKRTGEKVFLECVQDMDHENMFWYRQDPGLGLRLIYFSYDVKMKEKGDIPEGYSVSREKKERFSLILESASTNQTSMYLCASSEGLAGSYNEQFFGPGTRLTVL.

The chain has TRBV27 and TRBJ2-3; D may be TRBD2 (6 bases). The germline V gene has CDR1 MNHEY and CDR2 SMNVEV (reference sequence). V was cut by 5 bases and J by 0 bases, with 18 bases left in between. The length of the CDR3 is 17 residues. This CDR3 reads CASSVIRDSRSTDTQYF. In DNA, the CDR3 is TGTGCCAGCAGTGTTATCCGGGACTCCCGTAGCACAGATACGCAGTATTTT.